A single sample is the source of the 18 T cell receptor beta chains below, sequenced in a study of blood T cell repertoires in COVID-19. Assay used: immunoSEQ multiplex PCR; TCRdb lists only in-frame clones, some missing. The sample holds some 220,000 clones, around 82% seen once. The specimen was peripheral blood. Receptor source: an older woman with acute or convalescent COVID-19.

This clone appeared a few times. CDR3 in amino acids: CASSLVPGSYGYTF. CDR3 bases: TGCGCCAGCAGCTTGGTGCCAGGGTCCTATGGCTACACCTTC. The chain is built from TRBV5-1 and TRBJ1-2; D is possibly TRBD1 (5 bases). CDR3 size: 14 residues. V lost 0 bases, J lost 4 bases, and 10 bases lay in between. CDR1 is SGHRS and CDR2 is YFSETQ in the germline V gene.

V gene TRBV21-1 combines with J gene TRBJ2-5; TRBD2, the D gene given by the table, was not confirmed from the DNA. TRBV21-1 is described as a pseudogene. The CDR3 totals 17 residues. CDR3 DNA sequence: TGTGCCAGCAGCAAAGGGAACGGGGGGGCCTTGGCGGAGACCCAGTACTTC. Its translation is CASSKGNGGALAETQYF.

The chain recombines TRBV6-6 with TRBJ2-7, with 10 bases identical to TRBD2. J lost 4 bases, V lost 2 bases, and 5 bases had no gene match. The V gene's germline CDR1 is MNHNY and CDR2 SVGAGI (reference sequence). The length of the CDR3 is 15 residues. CDR3 DNA sequence: TGTGCCAGCAGTTACGAGGGACTAGCGTTTTACGAGCAGTACTTC. Translating it yields CASSYEGLAFYEQYF.

V is TRBV20-1 and J is TRBJ1-1; weak D call: TRBD1 (6 bases). Trimming took 3 bases from V and 1 from J, leaving 15 bases between them. The CDR3 is 15 amino acids. CDR1 is DFQATT, CDR2 SNEGSKA, per germline (reference sequence). CDR3 in DNA: TGCAGTGCTAGTCGACCCACAGGGCCGAACACTGAAGCTTTCTTT. Encoded protein: CSASRPTGPNTEAFF.

This clone appeared a single time. The chain employs TRBV5-1 and TRBJ2-3; the D gene is possibly TRBD2 (7 bases). The germline V gene has CDR1 SGHRS and CDR2 YFSETQ. This CDR3 is 15 amino acids long. V lost 4 bases and J lost 5, with 17 bases in between. The CDR3 here is CASSLGGASGDTQYF. As DNA, the CDR3 is TGCGCCAGCAGCCTAGGGGGGGCCTCGGGAGATACGCAGTATTTT. Full variable domain (remainder filled in from reference TRBV5-1 and TRBJ2-3): KAGVTQTPRYLIKTRGQQVTLSCSPISGHRSVSWYQQTPGQGLQFLFEYFSETQRNKGNFPGRFSGRQFSNSRSEMNVSTLELGDSALYLCASSLGGASGDTQYFGPGTRLTVL.

V gene TRBV10-2 combines with J gene TRBJ1-5, with D perhaps matching TRBD1 (5 bases). The V end lost 6 bases, the J end lost 3 bases, and 12 bases lay between the germline ends. This CDR3 is built from 14 residues. Germline assignment: CDR1 WSHSY and CDR2 SAAADI. CDR3 sequence: CASRASGINQPQHF. DNA for the CDR3: TGCGCCAGCAGAGCGTCAGGGATCAATCAGCCCCAGCATTTT.

The chain is built from TRBV5-1 and TRBJ1-1, with D perhaps matching TRBD1 (5 bases). Trimming took 4 bases from V and 0 from J, leaving 10 bases between them. The CDR3 contains 14 residues. Germline values: CDR1 SGHRS, CDR2 YFSETQ. The CDR3 region has the DNA TGCGCCAGCAGCCAACAAGGGGTGAACACTGAAGCTTTCTTT. This sequence encodes CASSQQGVNTEAFF.

The chain has TRBV6-5 and TRBJ2-3; 8 nucleotides agree with TRBD2. V trimming: 6 bases; J trimming: 3 bases; junction bases outside the gene matches: 8. CDR1 MNHEY and CDR2 SVGAGI come from the germline V gene. CDR3 length: 15 residues. The CDR3 sequence is CASSLSGGRTDTQYF. The CDR3 nucleotides are TGTGCCAGCAGCCTCTCGGGGGGGCGGACAGATACGCAGTATTTT.

This clone has more than one count but fewer than ten. As DNA, the CDR3 is TGTGCCAGCTCGGACAGACCGGCGGGGGGCTCCTACAATGAGCAGTTCTTC. Translation gives CASSDRPAGGSYNEQFF. The rearrangement uses TRBV18 and TRBJ2-1; 8 bases line up with TRBD2. CDR1 KGHSH and CDR2 LQKENI come from the germline V gene. Losses at the gene ends were 6 bases for V and 0 bases for J; bases not matched to a gene: 10. The CDR3 totals 17 residues. Using reference TRBV18 and TRBJ2-1 for the parts outside the CDR3, the full variable domain is NAGVMQNPRHLVRRRGQEARLRCSPMKGHSHVYWYRQLPEEGLKFMVYLQKENIIDESGMPKERFSAEFPKEGPSILRIQQVVRGDSAAYFCASSDRPAGGSYNEQFFGPGTRLTVL.

This chain connects TRBV5-1 to TRBJ2-1; no reliable D call. Germline V gives CDR1 SGHRS, CDR2 YFSETQ. V was clipped by 0 bases and J by 6 bases, with 10 bases between them. There are 14 residues in the CDR3. CDR3 DNA sequence: TGCGCCAGCAGCTTGGTATCAGGCTCCAATGAGCAGTTCTTC. As protein: CASSLVSGSNEQFF.

The chain has TRBV19 and TRBJ1-5; 9 bases map to TRBD1. The CDR3 is 14 amino acids. After removal of 7 bases from V and 2 bases from J, the junction contained 3 bases not matched to a gene. CDR1 and CDR2 from the germline V gene are LNHDA and SQIVND (reference sequence). CDR3 sequence reads: CASTDRGGNQPQHF. CDR3 DNA sequence: TGTGCCAGTACGGACAGGGGAGGCAATCAGCCCCAGCATTTT. The whole variable domain, filled in from reference TRBV19 and TRBJ1-5, reads DGGITQSPKYLFRKEGQNVTLSCEQNLNHDAMYWYRQDPGQGLRLIYYSQIVNDFQKGDIAEGYSVSREKKESFPLTVTSAQKNPTAFYLCASTDRGGNQPQHFGDGTRLSIL.

This chain uses TRBV5-1 with TRBJ1-6; 7 bases are a match to TRBD1. Germline V gene data show CDR1 as SGHRS and CDR2 as YFSETQ. The CDR3 runs 17 residues. V trimming: 4 bases; J trimming: 8 bases; junction bases outside the gene matches: 15. CDR3 region: CASSPRTGRAGDSPLHF. The DNA for the CDR3 is TGCGCCAGCAGCCCCAGGACAGGCCGGGCCGGGGATTCACCCCTCCACTTT.

The chain couples TRBV7-9 to TRBJ2-1; D not resolved. From germline, CDR1 is SEHNR and CDR2 FQNEAQ (reference sequence). The ends were cut back, 0 bases at V and 6 bases at J, with 6 bases in the middle. The CDR3 loop spans 13 amino acids. CDR3 nucleotide sequence: TGTGCCAGCAGCTTAGCGCGGATCAATGAGCAGTTCTTC. This encodes CASSLARINEQFF.

In this sample, this clone turned up a few times. This chain uses TRBV5-1 with TRBJ2-1, with unresolved D. Trimming shortened V by 3 bases and J by 7 bases, and 8 bases separated the two germline ends. Per germline, CDR1 SGHRS and CDR2 YFSETQ. This CDR3 has 12 amino acids. The CDR3 region has the DNA TGCGCCAGCAGCTCACAGCCTAATGAGCAGTTCTTC. Protein sequence: CASSSQPNEQFF.

This chain links TRBV18 with TRBJ2-5; tentative D call: TRBD1 (5 bases). Per the germline V gene, CDR1 is KGHSH and CDR2 is LQKENI. V was trimmed by 5 bases and J by 2 bases, leaving 21 bases between them. The CDR3 spans 17 residues. The CDR3: CASSSQGAGMGQETQYF. As DNA, the CDR3 is TGTGCCAGCTCATCCCAAGGGGCAGGGATGGGACAAGAGACCCAGTACTTC.

In this sample, this clone turned up once. The gene calls are TRBV5-6 and TRBJ2-1; the D gene is possibly TRBD1 (5 bases). Germline V gives CDR1 SGHDT, CDR2 YYEEEE. Trimming pared 4 bases from V and 2 bases from J, leaving 13 bases between. The CDR3 is made up of 15 amino acids. The CDR3 region has the DNA TGTGCCAGCAGCAACGGGCCAGGGACCTACAATGAGCAGTTCTTC. It is translated as CASSNGPGTYNEQFF. Together with reference TRBV5-6 and TRBJ2-1, the CDR3 gives the full variable domain: DAGVTQSPTHLIKTRGQQVTLRCSPKSGHDTVSWYQQALGQGPQFIFQYYEEEERQRGNFPDRFSGHQFPNYSSELNVNALLLGDSALYLCASSNGPGTYNEQFFGPGTRLTVL.

In this sample, this clone turned up many times. The V gene is TRBV2, the J gene TRBJ1-6; the D is unclear. The CDR3 loop spans 11 amino acids. V lost 4 bases and J 11 bases, leaving 6 bases between the germline ends. CDR1 and CDR2 from the germline V gene are SNHLY and FYNNEI. The CDR3 DNA reads TGTGCCAGCAGTGTTCAGGCACCCCTCCACTTT. Encoded protein: CASSVQAPLHF.

DNA of the CDR3: TGTGCCAGCAGGTCTGGCGCGGCCGCGTCGGCAGATACGCAGTATTTT. Translated, it gives CASRSGAAASADTQYF. The chain links TRBV7-8 to TRBJ2-3; unclear D gene. The CDR3 is 16 amino acids. From germline, CDR1 is SGHVS and CDR2 FQNEAQ. The V gene lost 6 bases and the J gene lost 4 bases, with 20 bases spanning the gap.